The rows below give T cell receptor beta chains drawn from one sample of a study of metastatic and nonmetastatic thyroid tumors. TCRdb re-clonotyped the PCR reads through MiXCR. The sample has about 43,000 clones; more than 3% are singletons. The sequenced sample was blood. The receptors stem from a female donor with papillary thyroid cancer or a benign thyroid nodule (not recorded which). Some clones in this sample may be carry-over from other donors' samples. Each CDR3 is given with its conserved first and last residue. D genes are given only for firm matches. Clone size, where shown, is once, few, many, or a class for clones that have expanded.

d_call,clone_size,cdr3_length,j_call,v_call,cdr3_aa,cdr3_nt
-,-,15,TRBJ1-6,TRBV6-1,CASRKGQANNSPLHF,TGTGCCAGCAGGAAGGGGCAGGCCAACAATTCACCCCTCCACTTT
TRBD1,-,17,TRBJ1-1,TRBV5-1,CASSLVQGAHPNTEAFF,TGCGCCAGCAGCTTGGTACAGGGGGCTCACCCTAACACTGAAGCTTTCTTT
-,-,11,TRBJ2-7,TRBV3-1,CASSVEYEQYF,TGTGCCAGCAGTGTTGAGTACGAGCAGTACTTC
TRBD2,few,15,TRBJ2-7,TRBV11-2,CASSLDPSGVYEQYF,TGTGCCAGCAGCTTAGACCCTAGCGGGGTGTACGAGCAGTACTTC
TRBD1,few,13,TRBJ2-2,TRBV7-3,CASSSDRTGELFF,TGTGCCAGCAGCTCGGACAGGACCGGGGAGCTGTTTTTT
TRBD1,many,13,TRBJ1-3,TRBV27,CASSRQGGNTIYF,TGTGCCAGCAGTCGACAGGGAGGAAACACCATATATTTT
-,-,14,TRBJ2-7,TRBV18,CASSAKEGANEQYF,TGTGCCAGCTCAGCTAAGGAGGGGGCGAACGAGCAGTACTTC
TRBD1,-,15,TRBJ2-5,TRBV5-1,CASSKDRVGQETQYF,TGCGCCAGCAGCAAAGACAGGGTAGGCCAAGAGACCCAGTACTTC
TRBD2,many,17,TRBJ2-1,TRBV18,CASSLRSPGLVYNEQFF,TGTGCCAGCTCCCTTCGGTCCCCGGGACTAGTCTACAATGAGCAGTTCTTC
TRBD1,-,16,TRBJ2-5,TRBV6-5,CASSLSQGTGRETQYF,TGTGCCAGCAGTCTATCGCAAGGGACAGGCCGCGAGACCCAGTACTTC
-,many,11,TRBJ2-5,TRBV3-1,CASSHGETQYF,TGTGCCAGCAGCCACGGAGAGACCCAGTACTTC
TRBD2,-,13,TRBJ2-7,TRBV20-1,CSAERVAGYEQYF,TGCAGTGCTGAGAGGGTAGCGGGATACGAGCAGTACTTC
-,few,14,TRBJ2-1,TRBV6-5,CASSYGNRPNEQFF,TGTGCCAGCAGTTACGGGAACCGCCCCAATGAGCAGTTCTTC
-,many,14,TRBJ2-3,TRBV2,CASSPGLITDTQYF,TGTGCCAGCAGTCCGGGACTCATCACAGATACGCAGTATTTT
-,few,13,TRBJ2-1,TRBV12-3/TRBV12-4,CASSLGDYNEQFF,TGTGCCAGCAGTTTAGGGGATTACAATGAGCAGTTCTTC
TRBD2,many,17,TRBJ2-1,TRBV6-1,CASSILAGGPLGNEQFF,TGTGCCAGCAGTATACTAGCGGGAGGGCCTCTCGGCAATGAGCAGTTCTTC
-,many,14,TRBJ2-7,TRBV5-5,CASSPDPQGYEQYF,TGTGCCAGCAGCCCCGACCCACAAGGCTACGAGCAGTACTTC
TRBD1,few,14,TRBJ1-2,TRBV20-1,CSARLGQLVDGYTF,TGCAGTGCTAGACTGGGACAGTTAGTGGATGGCTACACCTTC
TRBD1,-,14,TRBJ1-2,TRBV7-2,CASSGYRGLYGYTF,TGTGCCAGCAGCGGATACAGGGGGCTTTATGGCTACACCTTC
-,-,14,TRBJ2-3,TRBV20-1,CSANREGGSDTQYF,TGCAGTGCTAACAGGGAGGGCGGATCAGATACGCAGTATTTT
TRBD1,few,14,TRBJ2-7,TRBV20-1,CSASPGQGAYEQYF,TGCAGTGCTAGCCCGGGACAGGGAGCGTACGAGCAGTACTTC
TRBD1,many,17,TRBJ1-3,TRBV6-1,CASSPISGQTSGNTIYF,TGTGCCAGCAGCCCCATCTCGGGACAGACCTCTGGAAACACCATATATTTT
-,-,16,TRBJ2-2,TRBV7-9,CASSLERTSHTGELFF,TGTGCCAGCAGCTTAGAACGGACGTCTCACACCGGGGAGCTGTTTTTT
-,many,15,TRBJ1-1,TRBV6-1,CASSPWRGSGTEAFF,TGTGCCAGCAGCCCCTGGCGGGGGTCCGGCACTGAAGCTTTCTTT
TRBD2,-,19,TRBJ2-1,TRBV14,CASSHQLAGGPYSYNEQFF,TGTGCCAGCAGCCACCAGCTAGCGGGAGGGCCCTACTCCTACAATGAGCAGTTCTTC
TRBD2,many,15,TRBJ2-2,TRBV6-1,CASSEGGRAPGELFF,TGTGCCAGCAGTGAAGGGGGGAGGGCCCCCGGGGAGCTGTTTTTT
-,few,14,TRBJ1-1,TRBV30,CAWSGGRDPGEAFF,TGTGCCTGGAGTGGGGGCAGGGATCCAGGAGAAGCTTTCTTT
-,many,17,TRBJ2-2,TRBV27,CASSLKMAYTNTGELFF,TGTGCCAGCAGTTTAAAGATGGCTTACACGAACACCGGGGAGCTGTTTTTT
-,many,14,TRBJ2-1,TRBV20-1,CSARELGRGQGQFF,TGCAGTGCTAGAGAGTTAGGGAGGGGACAAGGGCAGTTCTTC
-,many,16,TRBJ2-3,TRBV4-1,CASSQSPGLSTDTQYF,TGCGCCAGCAGCCAGTCGCCGGGACTGAGCACAGATACGCAGTATTTT